These 4 T cell receptor beta chains were all obtained from the same sample, sequenced in a study of regulatory T cells in long-lasting Graves disease. Time point in this sample: persistent/refractory GD, antithyroid drugs over 5 years with positive TRAb. Preparation of the TCR library used RNA extracted from PBMCs. Sequencing libraries for TCR beta were prepared with iRepertoire HTBI primers and Arm-PCR of CDR3 regions. TCRdb itself ran the multiplex PCR reads through MiXCR, one entry per CDR3 protein. The data contain hundreds of thousands of distinct CDR3 sequences, roughly a fifth of them seen just once; the ten biggest clones take up less than 30%. The sample here was peripheral blood mononuclear cells (PBMCs), taken when the disease was refractory, from a patient treated with antithyroid drugs. Receptors were obtained from a female donor with Graves disease.

This clonotype was found a few times. The chain couples TRBV7-2 to TRBJ2-7; D is uncertain. The CDR3 is 15 residues long. With 5 bases removed from V and 0 bases from J, the gap between germline ends came to 14 bases. Germline assignment: CDR1 SGHTA and CDR2 FQGNSA. CDR3 in amino acids: CASSQSRVLSYEQYF. The DNA of the CDR3 is TGTGCCAGCAGCCAATCCCGGGTCCTCTCCTACGAGCAGTACTTC.

At least ten counts were recorded for this clonotype. The chain is built from TRBV7-6 and TRBJ2-5; no definite D call. The CDR3 extends over 15 amino acids. Germline values: CDR1 SGHVS, CDR2 FNYEAQ. Trimming removed 2 bases at V and 2 bases at J, with 12 bases between. This CDR3 is CASSLYPQPQETQYF. The CDR3 bases are TGTGCCAGCAGCTTATACCCCCAGCCTCAAGAGACCCAGTACTTC.

There are many counts of this clonotype. The rearrangement joins TRBV29-1 to TRBJ2-7, with 8 bases fitting TRBD2. V lost 4 bases to trimming and J lost 0 bases; unmatched junction nucleotides: 2. The germline gives CDR1 SQVTM, CDR2 ANQGSEA. The CDR3 length is 13 residues. DNA of the CDR3: TGCAGCGTTGTCAGCGGGAGCTCCTACGAGCAGTACTTC. It codes for CSVVSGSSYEQYF.

The chain carries TRBV11-2 and TRBJ2-2; 12 nucleotides agree with TRBD1. CDR1 is SGHAT, CDR2 FQNNGV, per germline. V shed 4 bases and J 4 bases; nucleotides not matched to a gene: 13. The CDR3 has 19 amino acids. The CDR3 sequence is CASSSSIGDRGLVTGELFF. DNA of the CDR3: TGTGCCAGCAGCTCATCGATCGGGGACAGGGGGCTGGTCACCGGGGAGCTGTTTTTT.